Listed below are T cell receptor beta chains from one sample, sequenced in a study of cytomegalovirus exposure and HLA in healthy donors. Profiling relied on immunoSEQ multiplex PCR, and the TCRdb table lists in-frame clones only, not all of them. The data show roughly 250,000 clones, around 87% seen once. Source material: PBMCs. The source is a woman aged 25 to 39 in good health and CMV-seropositive. Each CDR3 is given without its conserved first and last residue. The D gene is left open where the match is weak.

D: TRBD1
V: TRBV7-6
J: TRBJ1-2
CDR3: ASSQGEGVGYGYT

D: NA
V: TRBV6-1
J: TRBJ2-7
CDR3: ASRATGGLLEQY

D: NA
V: TRBV23-1
J: TRBJ2-7
CDR3: ASFSRRDSYEQY

D: NA
V: TRBV2
J: TRBJ2-7
CDR3: ASSEAPGTRAYEQY

D: NA
V: TRBV19
J: TRBJ2-1
CDR3: ASSSVRGGEQF

D: TRBD1
V: TRBV28
J: TRBJ2-7
CDR3: ASSFRDRGFSYEQY

D: TRBD2
V: TRBV5-1
J: TRBJ2-7
CDR3: ASSLTSGIHEQY

D: TRBD2
V: TRBV5-1
J: TRBJ2-3
CDR3: ASSIPTSGAPADTQY

D: TRBD2
V: TRBV28
J: TRBJ2-1
CDR3: ASSLVELAGGGEQF

D: TRBD2
V: TRBV5-8
J: TRBJ2-1
CDR3: ASSLASPGREGPDEQF